Each of the 8 T cell receptor beta chains below was sequenced from the same sample in a study of shared clonotypes between healthy human individuals. Some clones are missing from TCRdb's copy, which holds only in-frame ones; the method was immunoSEQ multiplex PCR. The sample carries approximately 2.4 million clones, 90% to 97% recorded once. The sequencing sample was made of naive CD4+ T cells sorted from blood. The subset is: CD45RA+ positively selected. These receptors were taken from a young man in good health.

The gene calls are TRBV30 and TRBJ2-1; TRBD2 agrees at 12 bases. CDR1 GTSNPN and CDR2 SVGIG come from the germline V gene (reference sequence). J gave up 6 bases and V 2 bases, and 11 bases lay outside the gene matches. The CDR3 is made up of 17 amino acids. The CDR3 reads CAWSFFLTSGRFNEQFF. CDR3 nucleotides: TGTGCCTGGAGTTTTTTCCTCACTAGCGGGAGGTTCAATGAGCAGTTCTTC.

This chain joins TRBV13 and TRBJ1-6, with D possibly TRBD1 on 6 matching bases. With 6 bases removed from V and 7 bases from J, the gap between germline ends came to 16 bases. The CDR3 sequence is 15 residues long. The germline gives CDR1 PRHDT, CDR2 FYEKMQ (reference sequence). This CDR3 is CASRDGQGRNSPLHF. CDR3 nucleotide sequence: TGTGCCAGCAGAGACGGGCAGGGGCGCAATTCACCCCTCCACTTT.

This chain connects TRBV6-5 to TRBJ1-1; TRBD1 is a possible D gene (5 bases). The CDR3 length is 14 residues. Per the germline V gene, CDR1 is MNHEY and CDR2 is SVGAGI. V lost 6 bases and J 1 base, leaving 12 bases between the germline ends. CDR3 in amino acids: CASRPLGTNTEAFF. The CDR3 DNA reads TGTGCCAGCAGGCCCCTCGGGACGAACACTGAAGCTTTCTTT.

The chain employs TRBV7-2 and TRBJ1-1; D not resolved. The CDR3 extends over 12 amino acids. Trimming stripped 2 bases from V and 4 bases from J, with 5 bases between. The germline V gene has CDR1 SGHTA and CDR2 FQGNSA. Written as DNA, the CDR3 is TGTGCCAGCAGCTTAAGATTCACTGAAGCTTTCTTT. The encoded protein is CASSLRFTEAFF.

The sample holds one count of this clone. J is TRBJ1-4 and V is TRBV7-9; TRBD1 might be the D (5 bases). The CDR3 sequence is 18 residues long. The V end lost 4 bases, the J end lost 1 base, and 19 bases lay between the germline ends. Germline V gene data show CDR1 as SEHNR and CDR2 as FQNEAQ (reference sequence). CDR3 coding DNA: TGTGCCAGCAGCTCCGGGGCGTTCAATGAGAGAACTAATGAAAAACTGTTTTTT. Translated, it gives CASSSGAFNERTNEKLFF.

This chain joins TRBV5-1 and TRBJ1-4; D might be TRBD1 (5 bases). The CDR3 is 15 amino acids. Germline CDR1 and CDR2: SGHRS and YFSETQ. V gave up 2 bases and J gave up 5 bases, with 13 bases separating them. CDR3 in DNA: TGCGCCAGCAGCTTAAATGGAGCAGGGAATGAAAAACTGTTTTTT. This translates into CASSLNGAGNEKLFF.

The V gene is TRBV6-5, the J gene TRBJ1-1, with 8 bases matching TRBD1. J lost 6 bases, V lost 5 bases, and 5 bases had no gene match. Germline-derived CDR1 and CDR2 are MNHEY and SVGAGI. The CDR3 runs to 13 residues. CDR3 in DNA: TGTGCCAGCAGTCTCGACAGGGGTTCTGAAGCTTTCTTT. Protein sequence: CASSLDRGSEAFF.

J is TRBJ1-2 and V is TRBV9; weak D call: TRBD1 (5 bases). The CDR3 contains 15 residues. Trimming removed 4 bases from V and 8 bases from J, with 21 bases in between. The germline CDR1 and CDR2 sequences are SGDLS and YYNGEE. CDR3 DNA sequence: TGTGCCAGCAGCCCCTATGCGTCGATGGGGGACGGCTACACCTTC. This encodes CASSPYASMGDGYTF.